This T cell receptor (beta chain) was sequenced during a study of human T cells and chemical hapten exposure. Looking at the study overall: Diagnoses of alopecia areata, totalis or universalis occurred in mostly female patients.

Time point: patch test 1, 2 weeks after DPC sensitization. Indicated treatment: therapeutic diphenylcyclopropenone sensitization with weekly scalp DPC. Blood collection took place prior to placing each patch test. Per germline, CDR1 SQVTM and CDR2 ANQGSEA. Unmatched junction bases numbered 20, after V lost 6 bases and J lost 3 bases. CDR3 length: 17 amino acids. The study, taken as a whole, reports: Donors were affected by alopecia, so their immune reaction might vary from that of healthy individuals.

This clonotype was seen only a few times. Its antigen is unknown. TCRdb called the RACE reads again in MiXCR, with one record for every CDR3 protein. The sample holds 75,000 to 100,000 distinct CDR3 sequences, around 12% seen once. The chain links TRBV29-1 to TRBJ2-7, with 7 bases lining up with TRBD1. Source: whole blood, taken in connection with sensitization to the hapten diphenylcyclopropenone (DPC). The clonotype was recovered from a middle-aged woman with alopecia areata. Some clones in this sample may be carry-over from other donors' samples. CDR3 in amino acids: CSVRAYRGPGGGYEQYF. Here the CDR3 DNA reads TGCAGCGTACGTGCGTACAGGGGCCCCGGTGGGGGCTACGAGCAGTACTTC.